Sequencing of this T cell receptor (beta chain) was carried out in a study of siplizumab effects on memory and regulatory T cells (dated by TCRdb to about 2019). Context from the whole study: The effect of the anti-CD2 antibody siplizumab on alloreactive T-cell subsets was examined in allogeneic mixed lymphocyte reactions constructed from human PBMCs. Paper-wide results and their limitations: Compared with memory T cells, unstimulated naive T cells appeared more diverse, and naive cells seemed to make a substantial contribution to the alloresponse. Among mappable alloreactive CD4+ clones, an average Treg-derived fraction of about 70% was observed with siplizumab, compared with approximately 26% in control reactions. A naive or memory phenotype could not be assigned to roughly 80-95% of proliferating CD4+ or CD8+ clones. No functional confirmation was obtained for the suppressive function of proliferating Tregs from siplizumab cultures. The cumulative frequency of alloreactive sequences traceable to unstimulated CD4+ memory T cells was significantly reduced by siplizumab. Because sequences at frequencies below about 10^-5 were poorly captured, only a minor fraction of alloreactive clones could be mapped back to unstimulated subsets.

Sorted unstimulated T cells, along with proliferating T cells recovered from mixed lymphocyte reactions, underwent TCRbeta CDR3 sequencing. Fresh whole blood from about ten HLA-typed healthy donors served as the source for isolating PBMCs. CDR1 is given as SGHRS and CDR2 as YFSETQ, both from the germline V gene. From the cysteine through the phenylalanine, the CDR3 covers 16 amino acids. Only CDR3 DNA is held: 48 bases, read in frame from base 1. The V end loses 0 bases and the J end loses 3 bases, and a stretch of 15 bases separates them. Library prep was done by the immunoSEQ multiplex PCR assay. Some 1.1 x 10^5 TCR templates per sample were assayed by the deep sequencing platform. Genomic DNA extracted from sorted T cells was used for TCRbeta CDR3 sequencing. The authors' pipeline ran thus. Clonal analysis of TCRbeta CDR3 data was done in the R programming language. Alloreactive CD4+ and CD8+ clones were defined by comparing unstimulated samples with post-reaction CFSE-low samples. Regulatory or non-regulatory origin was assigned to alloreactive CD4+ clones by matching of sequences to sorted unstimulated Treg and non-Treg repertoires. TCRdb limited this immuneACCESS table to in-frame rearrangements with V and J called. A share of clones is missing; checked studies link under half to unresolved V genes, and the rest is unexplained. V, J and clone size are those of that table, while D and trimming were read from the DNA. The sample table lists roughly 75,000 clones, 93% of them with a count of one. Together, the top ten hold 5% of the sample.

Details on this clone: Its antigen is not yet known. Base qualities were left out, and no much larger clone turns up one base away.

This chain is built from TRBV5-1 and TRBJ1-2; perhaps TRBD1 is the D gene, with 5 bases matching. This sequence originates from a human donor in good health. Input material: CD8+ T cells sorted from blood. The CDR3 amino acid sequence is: CASSLEYGGVHYGYTF. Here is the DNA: TGCGCCAGCAGCTTGGAGTATGGAGGGGTCCACTATGGCTACACCTTC.